The present entry profiles one T cell receptor beta chain with its context. The V gene's germline CDR1 is MGHRA and CDR2 YSYEKL. J was trimmed by 5 bases and V by 2 bases; bases with no gene match: 14. The CDR3 runs to 18 residues. The data originate from a study of blood T cell repertoires in COVID-19. The protocol was immunoSEQ multiplex PCR, while the TCRdb copy is restricted to in-frame clones and leaves out a portion. The sample contains fewer than 80,000 clones, roughly 85% of which appear only once. This sequence was found in a young man with acute or convalescent COVID-19. The sequencing input was peripheral blood. V usage is TRBV4-1 and J usage is TRBJ2-1, with 8 bases identical to TRBD1. The CDR3 DNA reads as TGCGCCAGCAGCCAATTCATCGGAACAGGGGGGTTCAACAATGAGCAGTTCTTC. Protein sequence: CASSQFIGTGGFNNEQFF.